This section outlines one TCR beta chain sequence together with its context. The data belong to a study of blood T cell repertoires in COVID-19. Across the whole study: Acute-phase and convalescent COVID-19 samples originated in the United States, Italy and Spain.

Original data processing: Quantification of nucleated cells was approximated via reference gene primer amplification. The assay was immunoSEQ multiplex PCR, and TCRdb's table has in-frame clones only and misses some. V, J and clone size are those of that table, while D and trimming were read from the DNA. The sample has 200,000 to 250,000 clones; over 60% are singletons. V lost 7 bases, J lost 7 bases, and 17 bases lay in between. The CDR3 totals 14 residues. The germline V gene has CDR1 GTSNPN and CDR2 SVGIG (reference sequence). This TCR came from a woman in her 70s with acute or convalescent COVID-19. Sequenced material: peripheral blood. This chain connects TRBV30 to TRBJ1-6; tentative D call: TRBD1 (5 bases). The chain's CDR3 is CAYSQGLENSPLHF. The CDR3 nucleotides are TGTGCCTACTCCCAGGGTTTAGAGAATTCACCCCTCCACTTT.